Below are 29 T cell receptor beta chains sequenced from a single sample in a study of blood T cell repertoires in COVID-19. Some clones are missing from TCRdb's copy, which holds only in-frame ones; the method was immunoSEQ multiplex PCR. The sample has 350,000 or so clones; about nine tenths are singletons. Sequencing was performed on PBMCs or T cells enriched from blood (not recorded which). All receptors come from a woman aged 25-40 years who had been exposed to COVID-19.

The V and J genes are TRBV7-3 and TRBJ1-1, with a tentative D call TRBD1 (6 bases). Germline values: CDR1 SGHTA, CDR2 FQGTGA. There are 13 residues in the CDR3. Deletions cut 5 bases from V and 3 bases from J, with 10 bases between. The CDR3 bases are TGTGCCAGCAGCCTTCACAGGGACACTGAAGCTTTCTTT. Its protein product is CASSLHRDTEAFF.

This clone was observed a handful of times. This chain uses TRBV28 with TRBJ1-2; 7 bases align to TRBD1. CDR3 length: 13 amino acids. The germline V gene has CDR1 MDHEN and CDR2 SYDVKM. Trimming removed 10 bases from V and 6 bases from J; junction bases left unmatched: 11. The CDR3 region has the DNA TGTGCCACCCTCCCCCCGACAGGGAATGGCTACACCTTC. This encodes CATLPPTGNGYTF.

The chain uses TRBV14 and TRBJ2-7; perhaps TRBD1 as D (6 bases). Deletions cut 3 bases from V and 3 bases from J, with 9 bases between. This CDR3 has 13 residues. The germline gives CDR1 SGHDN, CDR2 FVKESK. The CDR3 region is CASSQTGSYEQYF. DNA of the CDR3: TGTGCCAGCAGCCAGACAGGAAGCTACGAGCAGTACTTC.

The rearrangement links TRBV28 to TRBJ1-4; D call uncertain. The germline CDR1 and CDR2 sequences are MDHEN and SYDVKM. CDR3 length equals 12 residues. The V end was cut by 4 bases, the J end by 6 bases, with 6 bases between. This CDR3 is CASSSVYEKLFF. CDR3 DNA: TGTGCCAGCAGTTCCGTGTATGAAAAACTGTTTTTT.

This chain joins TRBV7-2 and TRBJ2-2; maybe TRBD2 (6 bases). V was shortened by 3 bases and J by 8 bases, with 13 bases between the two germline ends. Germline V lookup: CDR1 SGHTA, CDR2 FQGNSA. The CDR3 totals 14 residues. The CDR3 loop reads CASSFSGVPGELFF. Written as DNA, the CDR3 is TGTGCCAGCAGCTTCTCGGGAGTCCCAGGGGAGCTGTTTTTT. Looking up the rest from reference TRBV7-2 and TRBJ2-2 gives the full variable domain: GAGVSQSPSNKVTEKGKDVELRCDPISGHTALYWYRQSLGQGLEFLIYFQGNSAPDKSGLPSDRFSAERTGGSVSTLTIQRTQQEDSAVYLCASSFSGVPGELFFGEGSRLTVL.

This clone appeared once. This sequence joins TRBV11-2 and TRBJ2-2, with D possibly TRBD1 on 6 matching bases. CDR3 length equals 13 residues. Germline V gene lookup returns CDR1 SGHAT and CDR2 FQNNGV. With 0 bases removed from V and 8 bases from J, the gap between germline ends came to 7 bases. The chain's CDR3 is CASSLEGAGELFF. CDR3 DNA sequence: TGTGCCAGCAGCTTAGAGGGGGCAGGGGAGCTGTTTTTT.

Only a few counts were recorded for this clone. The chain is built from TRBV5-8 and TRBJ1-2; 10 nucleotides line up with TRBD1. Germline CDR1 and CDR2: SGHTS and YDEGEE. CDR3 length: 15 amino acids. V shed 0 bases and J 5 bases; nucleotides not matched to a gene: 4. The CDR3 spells CASSLGGQGLYGYTF. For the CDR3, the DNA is TGTGCCAGCAGCTTGGGGGGACAGGGGTTGTATGGCTACACCTTC.

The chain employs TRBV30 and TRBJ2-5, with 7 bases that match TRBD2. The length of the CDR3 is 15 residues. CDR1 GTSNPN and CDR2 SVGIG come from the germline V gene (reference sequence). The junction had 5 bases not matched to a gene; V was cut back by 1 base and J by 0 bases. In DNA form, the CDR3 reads TGTGCCTGGAGTGAATGGGAGGGGCACCAAGAGACCCAGTACTTC. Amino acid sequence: CAWSEWEGHQETQYF.

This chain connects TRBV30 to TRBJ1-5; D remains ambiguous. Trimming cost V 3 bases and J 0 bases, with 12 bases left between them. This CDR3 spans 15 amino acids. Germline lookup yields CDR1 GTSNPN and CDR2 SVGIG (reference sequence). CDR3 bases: TGTGCCTGGAGCCCCGGGTCCTCTAGCAATCAGCCCCAGCATTTT. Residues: CAWSPGSSSNQPQHF.

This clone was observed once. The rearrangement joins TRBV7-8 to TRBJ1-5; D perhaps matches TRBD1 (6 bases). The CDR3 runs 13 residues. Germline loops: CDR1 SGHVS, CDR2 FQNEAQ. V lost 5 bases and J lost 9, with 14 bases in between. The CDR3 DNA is TGTGCCAGCAGCCCGACAGGCGGAAGGCCCCAGCATTTT. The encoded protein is CASSPTGGRPQHF.

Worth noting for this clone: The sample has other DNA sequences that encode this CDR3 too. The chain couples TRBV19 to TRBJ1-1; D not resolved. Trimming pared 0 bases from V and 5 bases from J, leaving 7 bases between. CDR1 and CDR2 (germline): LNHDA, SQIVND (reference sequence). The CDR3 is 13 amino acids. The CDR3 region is CASSIDRGTEAFF. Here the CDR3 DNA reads TGTGCCAGTAGTATAGATAGAGGGACTGAAGCTTTCTTT.

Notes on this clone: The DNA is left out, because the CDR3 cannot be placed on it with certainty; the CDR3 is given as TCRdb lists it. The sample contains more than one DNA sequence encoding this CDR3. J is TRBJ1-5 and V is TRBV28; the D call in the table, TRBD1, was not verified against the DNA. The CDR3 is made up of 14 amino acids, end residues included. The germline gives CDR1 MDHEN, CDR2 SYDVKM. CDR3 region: CASSSGQGNQPQHF.

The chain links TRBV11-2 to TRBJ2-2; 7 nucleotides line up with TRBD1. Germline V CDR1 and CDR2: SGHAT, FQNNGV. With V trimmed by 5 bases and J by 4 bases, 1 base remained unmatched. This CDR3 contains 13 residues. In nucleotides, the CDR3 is TGTGCCAGCAGCCCAGGGGGCACCGGGGAGCTGTTTTTT. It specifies CASSPGGTGELFF.

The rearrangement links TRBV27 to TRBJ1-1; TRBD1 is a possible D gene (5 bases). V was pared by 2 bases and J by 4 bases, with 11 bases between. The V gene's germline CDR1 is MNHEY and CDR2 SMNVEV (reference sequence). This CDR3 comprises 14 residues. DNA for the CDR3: TGTGCCAGCAGTTTAACGGGGGGGTCCACTGAAGCTTTCTTT. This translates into CASSLTGGSTEAFF.

The CDR3: CASSLVRGTQPQHF. The CDR3 DNA reads TGTGCCAGCAGTTTGGTCAGGGGGACCCAGCCCCAGCATTTT. The chain links TRBV27 to TRBJ1-5, with 7 bases lining up with TRBD1. With V trimmed by 3 bases and J by 7 bases, 6 bases remained unmatched. This CDR3 is 14 amino acids long. Germline assignment: CDR1 MNHEY and CDR2 SMNVEV (reference sequence).

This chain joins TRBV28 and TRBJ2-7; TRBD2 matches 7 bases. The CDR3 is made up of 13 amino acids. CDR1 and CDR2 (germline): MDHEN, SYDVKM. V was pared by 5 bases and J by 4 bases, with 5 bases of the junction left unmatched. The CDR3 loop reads CASSPGLGYEQYF. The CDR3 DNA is TGTGCCAGCAGTCCCGGACTAGGGTACGAGCAGTACTTC.

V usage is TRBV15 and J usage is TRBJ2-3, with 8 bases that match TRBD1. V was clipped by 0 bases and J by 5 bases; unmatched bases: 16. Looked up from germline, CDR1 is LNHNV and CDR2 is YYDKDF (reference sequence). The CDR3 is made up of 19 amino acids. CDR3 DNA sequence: TGTGCCACCAGCAGAGATCCCTCGAGCCGGACAGGGTGGGAAGATACGCAGTATTTT. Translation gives CATSRDPSSRTGWEDTQYF.

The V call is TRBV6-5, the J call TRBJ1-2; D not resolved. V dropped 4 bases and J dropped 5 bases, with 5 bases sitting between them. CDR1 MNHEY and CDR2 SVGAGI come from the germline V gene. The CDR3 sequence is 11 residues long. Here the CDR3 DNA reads TGTGCCAGCAGTTCCTTGTATGGCTACACCTTC. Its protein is CASSSLYGYTF.

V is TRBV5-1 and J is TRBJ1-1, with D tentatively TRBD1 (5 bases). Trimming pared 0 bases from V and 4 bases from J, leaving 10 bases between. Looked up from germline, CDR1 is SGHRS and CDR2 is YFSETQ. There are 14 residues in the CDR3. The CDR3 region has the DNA TGCGCCAGCAGCTTGGCCGCAGGGTTCACTGAAGCTTTCTTT. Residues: CASSLAAGFTEAFF.

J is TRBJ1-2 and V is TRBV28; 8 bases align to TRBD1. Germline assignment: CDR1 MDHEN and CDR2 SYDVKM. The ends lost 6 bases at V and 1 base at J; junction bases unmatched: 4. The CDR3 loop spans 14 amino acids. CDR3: CASRTGAINYGYTF. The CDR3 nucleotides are TGTGCCAGCAGGACAGGGGCGATTAACTATGGCTACACCTTC.

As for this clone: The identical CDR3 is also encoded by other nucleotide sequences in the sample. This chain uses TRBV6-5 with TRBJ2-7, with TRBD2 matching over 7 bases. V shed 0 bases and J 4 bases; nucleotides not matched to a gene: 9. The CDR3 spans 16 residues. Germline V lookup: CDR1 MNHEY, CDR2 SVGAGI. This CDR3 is CASSYSLRGEKYEQYF. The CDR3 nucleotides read TGTGCCAGCAGTTACTCGCTCCGGGGGGAAAAGTACGAGCAGTACTTC.

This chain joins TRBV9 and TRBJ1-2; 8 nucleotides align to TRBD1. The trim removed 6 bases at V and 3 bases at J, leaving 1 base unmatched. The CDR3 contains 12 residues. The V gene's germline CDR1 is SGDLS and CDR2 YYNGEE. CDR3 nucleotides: TGTGCCAGCAAGGACAGGGACTATGGCTACACCTTC. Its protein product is CASKDRDYGYTF. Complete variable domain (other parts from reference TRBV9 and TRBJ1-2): DSGVTQTPKHLITATGQRVTLRCSPRSGDLSVYWYQQSLDQGLQFLIQYYNGEERAKGNILERFSAQQFPDLHSELNLSSLELGDSALYFCASKDRDYGYTFGSGTRLTVV.

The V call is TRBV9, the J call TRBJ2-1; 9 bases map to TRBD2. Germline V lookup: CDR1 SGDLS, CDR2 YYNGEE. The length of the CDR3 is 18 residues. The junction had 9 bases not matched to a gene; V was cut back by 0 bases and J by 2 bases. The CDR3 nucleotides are TGTGCCAGCAGCGTAGGGATCGGGGCTAGCGGGGCCTACAATGAGCAGTTCTTC. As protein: CASSVGIGASGAYNEQFF.

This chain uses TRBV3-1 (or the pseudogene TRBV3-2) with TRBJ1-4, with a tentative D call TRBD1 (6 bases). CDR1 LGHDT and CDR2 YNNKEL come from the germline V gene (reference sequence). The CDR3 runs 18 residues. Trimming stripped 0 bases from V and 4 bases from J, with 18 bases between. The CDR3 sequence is CASSQEGAQGPFNEKLFF. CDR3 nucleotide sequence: TGTGCCAGCAGCCAAGAGGGGGCGCAAGGTCCCTTTAATGAAAAACTGTTTTTT.

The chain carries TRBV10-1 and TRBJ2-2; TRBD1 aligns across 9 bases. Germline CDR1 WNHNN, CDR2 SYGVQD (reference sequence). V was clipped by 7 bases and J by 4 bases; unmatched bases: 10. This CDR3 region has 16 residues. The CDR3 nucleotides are TGCGCCAGCACTCCGACAGGGGGATTGGGCACCGGGGAGCTGTTTTTT. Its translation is CASTPTGGLGTGELFF.

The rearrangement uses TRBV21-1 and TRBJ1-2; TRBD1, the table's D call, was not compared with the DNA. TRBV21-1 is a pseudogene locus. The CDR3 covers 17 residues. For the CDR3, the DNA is TGTGCCAGCAGCAAAGGGCAGGGGGCGAAGGCGAACTATGGCTACACCTTC. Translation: CASSKGQGAKANYGYTF.

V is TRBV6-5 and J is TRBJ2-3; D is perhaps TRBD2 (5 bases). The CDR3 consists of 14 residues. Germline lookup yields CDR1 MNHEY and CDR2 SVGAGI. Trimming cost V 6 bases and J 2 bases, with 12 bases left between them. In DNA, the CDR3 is TGTGCCAGCAGCCCCCTGACTACCACAGATACGCAGTATTTT. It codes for CASSPLTTTDTQYF.

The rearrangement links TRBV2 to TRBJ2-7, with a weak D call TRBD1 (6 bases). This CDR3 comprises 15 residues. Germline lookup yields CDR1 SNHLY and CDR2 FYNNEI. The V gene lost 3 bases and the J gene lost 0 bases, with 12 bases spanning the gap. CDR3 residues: CASSDPQGSSYEQYF. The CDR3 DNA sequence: TGTGCCAGCAGTGACCCGCAGGGGAGCTCCTACGAGCAGTACTTC.

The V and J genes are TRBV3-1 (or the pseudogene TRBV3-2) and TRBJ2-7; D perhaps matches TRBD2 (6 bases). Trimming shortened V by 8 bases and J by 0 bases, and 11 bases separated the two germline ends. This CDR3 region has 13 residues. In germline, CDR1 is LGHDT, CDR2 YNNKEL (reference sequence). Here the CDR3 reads CASGRESSYEQYF. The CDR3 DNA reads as TGTGCCAGCGGTCGGGAGAGCTCCTACGAGCAGTACTTC.